This paragraph covers one T cell receptor beta chain sequence. TCRdb reprocessed the 5' RACE reads, keeping one entry per CDR3 protein, no DNA. The sample is made up of about 380,000 distinct CDR3 sequences, and the top ten hold just over 2.5% of it. The data are from a study of monozygotic twins with inflammatory bowel disease. The CDR3 contains 16 residues. Per the germline V gene, CDR1 is SGHRS and CDR2 is YFSETQ. The chain carries TRBV5-1 and TRBJ2-1; TCRdb's D call of TRBD1 is untestable without DNA. This receptor was identified in a human donor with ulcerative colitis or Crohn's disease, or a healthy co-twin of an affected twin (not recorded which). Sequencing was carried out using blood. Here the CDR3 reads CASSLVPLASYNEQFF.